The 19 T cell receptor beta chains below were found in one sample sequenced in a study of blood T cell repertoires in COVID-19. The repertoire was sequenced with immunoSEQ multiplex PCR; TCRdb's copy has only in-frame clones and lacks some. Counted here are 170,000 or so clones, approximately 84% occurring once; the ten biggest clones make up roughly 13%. The sequenced sample was peripheral blood. The source is a man younger than 30 with active or convalescent COVID-19.

The CDR3 loop is CASSESGTGAYNEQFF. CDR3 in DNA: TGTGCCAGCAGTGAATCCGGGACAGGGGCCTACAATGAGCAGTTCTTC. This sequence joins TRBV25-1 and TRBJ2-1, with 10 bases that match TRBD1. V trimming: 1 base; J trimming: 2 bases; junction bases outside the gene matches: 2. CDR1 and CDR2 (germline): MGHDK, SYGVNS. The CDR3 is 16 residues long.

V usage is TRBV7-2 and J usage is TRBJ2-5, with 12 nucleotides matching TRBD2. Losses at the gene ends were 7 bases for V and 4 bases for J; bases not matched to a gene: 4. This CDR3 has 14 amino acids. Germline V gene data show CDR1 as SGHTA and CDR2 as FQGNSA. CDR3 in amino acids: CASMGLAGIETQYF. The DNA of the CDR3 is TGTGCCAGCATGGGACTAGCGGGTATAGAGACCCAGTACTTC. Drawing the rest from reference TRBV7-2 and TRBJ2-5, the complete variable domain is GAGVSQSPSNKVTEKGKDVELRCDPISGHTALYWYRQSLGQGLEFLIYFQGNSAPDKSGLPSDRFSAERTGGSVSTLTIQRTQQEDSAVYLCASMGLAGIETQYFGPGTRLLVL.

The chain recombines TRBV5-1 with TRBJ1-1, with D perhaps matching TRBD1 (5 bases). CDR3 length: 14 residues. CDR1 and CDR2 (germline): SGHRS, YFSETQ. The V end was cut by 2 bases, the J end by 1 base, with 9 bases between. DNA of the CDR3: TGCGCCAGCAGCTTACTTCAGGGGAACACTGAAGCTTTCTTT. Protein sequence: CASSLLQGNTEAFF. Based on the CDR3 plus reference TRBV5-1 and TRBJ1-1, the full variable domain is KAGVTQTPRYLIKTRGQQVTLSCSPISGHRSVSWYQQTPGQGLQFLFEYFSETQRNKGNFPGRFSGRQFSNSRSEMNVSTLELGDSALYLCASSLLQGNTEAFFGQGTRLTVV.

This sequence joins TRBV5-6 and TRBJ1-1; D is ambiguous. CDR1 and CDR2 from the germline V gene are SGHDT and YYEEEE. The CDR3 length is 13 residues. V was trimmed by 0 bases and J by 8 bases, leaving 11 bases between them. CDR3 sequence: CASSLEGLTEAFF. DNA of the CDR3: TGTGCCAGCAGCTTGGAAGGACTAACAGAAGCTTTCTTT. Full variable domain (rest looked up from reference TRBV5-6 and TRBJ1-1): DAGVTQSPTHLIKTRGQQVTLRCSPKSGHDTVSWYQQALGQGPQFIFQYYEEEERQRGNFPDRFSGHQFPNYSSELNVNALLLGDSALYLCASSLEGLTEAFFGQGTRLTVV.

The CDR3 spells CASSLGTGSEKLFF. The CDR3 bases are TGTGCCAGCAGCCTCGGGACAGGGAGCGAAAAACTGTTTTTT. The chain uses TRBV3-1 (or the pseudogene TRBV3-2) and TRBJ1-4, with TRBD1 matching over 9 bases. The CDR3 totals 14 residues. Per the germline V gene, CDR1 is LGHDT and CDR2 is YNNKEL (reference sequence). The junction had 5 bases not matched to a gene; V was cut back by 4 bases and J by 8 bases.

The chain links TRBV12-3 or TRBV12-4 to TRBJ2-3; no definite D call. V gave up 5 bases and J gave up 2 bases, with 5 bases separating them. The CDR3 is 12 amino acids. The CDR3 region is CASSHSTDTQYF. The CDR3 DNA reads TGTGCCAGCAGTCATTCCACAGATACGCAGTATTTT.

This chain connects TRBV27 to TRBJ1-2; 8 bases are shared with TRBD1. Germline V gene data show CDR1 as MNHEY and CDR2 as SMNVEV (reference sequence). Trimming removed 6 bases from V and 4 bases from J; junction bases left unmatched: 7. The CDR3 extends over 14 amino acids. CDR3 DNA: TGTGCCAGCAGAAGCATACAGGGGGGCTATGGCTACACCTTC. It encodes CASRSIQGGYGYTF.

V is TRBV21-1 and J is TRBJ1-2; the table assigns TRBD1, which was not confirmed against the DNA. TRBV21-1 is flagged as a pseudogene. The CDR3 loop spans 14 amino acids. This CDR3 is CASSNNRGSRGYTF. As DNA, the CDR3 is TGTGCCAGCAGCAACAACAGGGGGTCCAGGGGCTACACCTTC.

The V gene is TRBV18, the J gene TRBJ1-5; D is perhaps TRBD1 (6 bases). In germline, CDR1 is KGHSH, CDR2 LQKENI. Trimming removed 2 bases from V and 7 bases from J, with 12 bases in between. The CDR3 spans 14 residues. In nucleotides, the CDR3 is TGTGCCAGCTCACCAAGGGGGGGCAGGCAGCCCCAGCATTTT. Amino acids: CASSPRGGRQPQHF.

V is TRBV10-3 and J is TRBJ1-5; D unclear. The V and J ends lost 8 bases and 4 bases respectively, with 12 bases between them. This CDR3 spans 13 amino acids. Per germline, CDR1 ENHRY and CDR2 SYGVKD. The CDR3 DNA follows: TGTGCCATCGGCGATGGGCCGAATCAGCCCCAGCATTTT. Translated: CAIGDGPNQPQHF.

J is TRBJ1-2 and V is TRBV11-3; TRBD1 matches at 8 bases. V shed 4 bases and J 6 bases; nucleotides not matched to a gene: 4. The CDR3 covers 13 residues. Per germline, CDR1 SGHNT and CDR2 YENEEA. The CDR3 here is CASSSPGGDGYTF. For the CDR3, the DNA is TGTGCCAGCAGCTCTCCAGGGGGCGATGGCTACACCTTC.

The rearrangement joins TRBV3-1 (or the pseudogene TRBV3-2) to TRBJ2-7; perhaps TRBD1 as D (6 bases). Looked up from germline, CDR1 is LGHDT and CDR2 is YNNKEL (reference sequence). V was pared by 2 bases and J by 0 bases, with 14 bases between. CDR3 length: 16 residues. For the CDR3, the DNA is TGTGCCAGCAGCCAAAAGACAGGCCGCCTCTCCTACGAGCAGTACTTC. The encoded protein is CASSQKTGRLSYEQYF.

This chain links TRBV7-2 with TRBJ1-2; weak D call: TRBD1 (5 bases). Deletions cut 3 bases from V and 2 bases from J, with 7 bases between. Germline V lookup: CDR1 SGHTA, CDR2 FQGNSA. CDR3 length: 13 amino acids. Here the CDR3 DNA reads TGTGCCAGCAGCTTTTCAGGGAACTATGGCTACACCTTC. Amino acid sequence: CASSFSGNYGYTF.

This chain joins TRBV28 and TRBJ2-7; 7 nucleotides align to TRBD2. The germline V gene encodes CDR1 MDHEN and CDR2 SYDVKM. J was trimmed by 1 base and V by 10 bases; bases with no gene match: 13. This CDR3 has 15 amino acids. CDR3 in amino acids: CAIGGSTNPSYEQYF. CDR3 nucleotides: TGTGCCATCGGGGGGAGCACAAACCCTTCCTACGAGCAGTACTTC.

The V gene is TRBV12-3 or TRBV12-4, the J gene TRBJ2-7; TRBD1 matches at 7 bases. This CDR3 is 13 amino acids long. Trimming at V came to 3 bases and at J to 4 bases, leaving 3 bases not matched to a gene. In DNA form, the CDR3 reads TGTGCCAGCAGTTTCGGGACAGCATACGAGCAGTACTTC. Translation gives CASSFGTAYEQYF.

J is TRBJ1-2 and V is TRBV5-4; 7 positions agree with TRBD1. Per the germline V gene, CDR1 is SGHNT and CDR2 is YYREEE (reference sequence). This CDR3 has 16 amino acids. V lost 2 bases and J lost 8; bases outside the gene matches: 15. The CDR3: CASSLLHTQYRGGYTF. DNA of the CDR3: TGTGCCAGCAGCTTACTCCATACCCAGTACAGGGGCGGCTACACCTTC.

The chain carries TRBV10-3 and TRBJ1-6; perhaps TRBD1 as D (6 bases). CDR3 length equals 15 residues. With 5 bases removed from V and 6 bases from J, the gap between germline ends came to 14 bases. Germline values: CDR1 ENHRY, CDR2 SYGVKD. In nucleotides, the CDR3 is TGTGCCATCAGTTATACAGGGTCTCGTAATTCACCCCTCCACTTT. It translates to CAISYTGSRNSPLHF.

This chain connects TRBV6-2 or TRBV6-3 to TRBJ2-1; 11 nucleotides match TRBD2. Losses at the gene ends were 5 bases for V and 0 bases for J; bases not matched to a gene: 9. The CDR3 covers 18 residues. Per germline, CDR1 MNHEY and CDR2 SVGEGT. The CDR3 is CASSGSSGGLPSYNEQFF. The CDR3 nucleotides are TGTGCCAGCAGTGGTTCTAGCGGGGGGCTCCCCTCCTACAATGAGCAGTTCTTC.

The chain employs TRBV7-2 and TRBJ1-5; D is ambiguous. V gave up 5 bases and J gave up 6 bases, with 14 bases separating them. Germline CDR1 SGHTA, CDR2 FQGNSA. This CDR3 contains 14 residues. The CDR3 bases are TGTGCCAGCAGCCTAAAGGCAGGCAGTCAGCCCCAGCATTTT. This encodes CASSLKAGSQPQHF.